This T cell receptor (beta chain) is from a study of T cell repertoires in cytomegalovirus infection. Study-level background: Used in the study were CMV epitopes, some recently identified and HLA-C-restricted, others well-studied and HLA-B-restricted. Carrying CMV and the relevant HLA type showed in public TCR beta signatures.

The sample holds a few counts of this clonotype. Antigen: not known. Study-wide points: CMV-specific TCR beta clonotypes restricted by HLA-C were the ones dominating the ex vivo response. Individuals carrying CMV plus the relevant HLA were identified by cumulative frequency of public TCR beta families.

The ends were cut back, 7 bases at V and 6 bases at J, with 16 bases in the middle. CDR1 and CDR2 from the germline V gene are MNHNY and SVGAGI (reference sequence). The CDR3 is made up of 14 amino acids. Via MiXCR, TCRdb re-called the reads, giving one row per CDR3 protein. The sample comprises about 89,000 distinct CDR3 sequences, approximately 30% of which are singletons, and roughly 70% rests with the top ten. This sequence was found in a human donor in good health (CMV status not recorded). Some clones in this sample may be carry-over from other donors' samples. The specimen comprised CD8+ T cells from cultured PBMCs, sampled from culture after CMV antigen stimulation. The chain combines TRBV6-6 with TRBJ2-1; possibly TRBD1 or TRBD2 for D (7 bases each). The CDR3 spells CASNDREGFNEQFF. CDR3 DNA sequence: TGTGCCAGCAATGACAGGGAGGGATTCAATGAGCAGTTCTTC.